Listed below are T cell receptor beta chains from one sample, sequenced in a study of technical replicates of blood from several donors. The assay was immunoSEQ multiplex PCR, and TCRdb's table has in-frame clones only and misses some. This sample has some 64,000 clones, with roughly 92% found just once. Specimen: PBMCs. The source of these receptors is a human donor in good health. Some clones in this sample may be carry-over from other donors' samples. CDR3s include the opening cysteine and the closing phenylalanine or tryptophan. A D gene is named only where the DNA matches it firmly. Size values are once, few and many counts, or a class for expanded clones, and some rows have none.

cdr3_aa,cdr3_nt,j_call,clone_size,d_call,v_call
CAWSPGGGGREKLFF,TGTGCCTGGAGCCCCGGCGGGGGGGGCCGTGAAAAACTGTTTTTT,TRBJ1-4,-,-,TRBV30
CASSPGGYEQYF,TGTGCCAGCAGCCCCGGGGGCTACGAGCAGTACTTC,TRBJ2-7,-,-,TRBV4-2
CASSYLRDRGSTEAFF,TGTGCCAGCAGTTACCTCAGGGACAGGGGGAGTACTGAAGCTTTCTTT,TRBJ1-1,-,TRBD1,TRBV6-6
CASSRGTSGPLGSYEQYF,TGTGCCAGCTCACGGGGGACTAGCGGACCACTGGGCTCCTACGAGCAGTACTTC,TRBJ2-7,-,TRBD2,TRBV18
CASSQDRGDAQYF,TGCGCCAGCAGCCAAGACCGCGGGGATGCGCAGTATTTT,TRBJ2-3,-,-,TRBV4-1
CASSPWTGTVGEQYF,TGTGCCAGCAGCCCCTGGACAGGGACGGTTGGTGAGCAGTACTTC,TRBJ2-7,-,TRBD1,TRBV7-6
CASSQGEGAYIQYF,TGTGCCAGCAGCCAAGGCGAAGGGGCTTACATTCAGTACTTC,TRBJ2-4,-,-,TRBV4-2
CASTLALGGVYEQYF,TGTGCCAGCACCCTAGCCTTGGGGGGTGTCTACGAGCAGTACTTC,TRBJ2-7,-,-,TRBV7-2
CASSLVGSVYNEQFF,TGTGCCAGCAGCTTAGTTGGGAGCGTCTACAATGAGCAGTTCTTC,TRBJ2-1,once,-,TRBV7-8
CASSESTGPYEQYF,TGCGCCAGCAGTGAGTCGACAGGGCCCTACGAGCAGTACTTC,TRBJ2-7,-,TRBD1,TRBV10-1
CASSFREYTEQFF,TGTGCCAGCAGCTTTAGGGAGTACACTGAGCAGTTCTTC,TRBJ2-1,-,-,TRBV7-7
CASSLVAGEYGYTF,TGTGCCAGCAGCTTGGTGGCGGGAGAATATGGCTACACCTTC,TRBJ1-2,-,-,TRBV5-8
CASSLGGRVPGELFF,TGTGCCAGCAGCTTAGGAGGGAGAGTCCCCGGGGAGCTGTTTTTT,TRBJ2-2,-,-,TRBV7-3
CASSTTGQGARGYTF,TGTGCCAGCAGTACTACGGGACAGGGGGCGCGTGGCTACACCTTC,TRBJ1-2,-,TRBD1,TRBV2
CASSFTGGRVETQYF,TGTGCCAGCAGCTTCACAGGGGGCAGGGTAGAGACCCAGTACTTC,TRBJ2-5,-,TRBD1,TRBV7-2
CASSVGTGSGNQPQHF,TGTGCCAGCAGTGTTGGGACAGGGAGCGGCAATCAGCCCCAGCATTTT,TRBJ1-5,-,TRBD1,TRBV6-1